What follows is one T cell receptor beta chain and its context. Its specificity is not known. Looked up from germline, CDR1 is MDHEN and CDR2 is SYDVKM. The trim removed 5 bases at V and 3 bases at J, leaving 2 bases unmatched. The CDR3 length is 14 residues. The PCR employed 60 Vbeta primers together with 13 Jbeta primers. Repertoires were generated with immunoSEQ multiplex PCR, while TCRdb's copy carries only in-frame clones and drops some. The data show fewer than 200,000 clones, with about 77% seen just once and around 2.5% held by the top ten. The data belong to a study of cytomegalovirus exposure and HLA in healthy donors. General observations from the study: A highly shared variant cluster was judged a likely technical artifact.

This clonotype originated in a man aged 55 to 70 in good health and CMV-seronegative. The specimen sequenced was PBMCs. The chain links TRBV28 to TRBJ1-4; 8 bases fit TRBD1. The CDR3 DNA reads TGTGCCAGCAGTGTACAGGGGGCTAATGAAAAACTGTTTTTT. It codes for CASSVQGANEKLFF.